The sequence of this TCR beta chain was determined in a study of T cell changes during pregnancy in multiple sclerosis. This CDR3 has 15 amino acids. The trim removed 5 bases at V and 1 base at J, leaving 2 bases unmatched. The germline gives CDR1 MRHNA, CDR2 SNTAGT. The data were produced by immunoSEQ multiplex PCR, yet TCRdb's version contains in-frame clones alone and is incomplete. The data show tens of thousands of clones, with roughly 90% seen just once and over 7.5% held by the top ten. The rearrangement links TRBV6-4 to TRBJ2-2; the match to TRBD2 covers 9 bases. Sequences were derived from peripheral blood, sampled after pregnancy. This TCR was recovered from a female donor in good health, enrolled as a control in a pregnancy study. The CDR3 sequence: CASSRAGGNTGELFF. The CDR3, as DNA: TGTGCCAGCAGTAGAGCGGGAGGGAACACCGGGGAGCTGTTTTTT.